This T cell receptor beta chain was profiled in a study of CD8 T cells in ankylosing spondylitis. General observations from the study: Prior work had noted some motif variants in reactive arthritis blood and synovial fluid. Matched ankylosing spondylitis synovial fluid reportedly showed significant enrichment of disease-linked clones. One TCR beta motif, made up of roughly 8 highly homologous variants, appeared characteristic of ankylosing spondylitis blood.

This clonotype came up a few times. The antigen remains undetermined. TCRdb reprocessed the 5' RACE reads via MiXCR and lists one record per CDR3 protein. Altogether about 500,000 distinct CDR3 sequences are present, about 5.7% being singletons, with the ten largest covering 3.5%. Germline V lookup: CDR1 SEHNR, CDR2 FQNEAQ (reference sequence). The CDR3 covers 13 residues. The V and J ends lost 2 bases and 4 bases respectively, with 8 bases between them. The specimen sequenced was blood, either unsorted or a sorted T cell fraction (not recorded which). This receptor was taken from a male donor with ankylosing spondylitis. This chain uses TRBV7-9 with TRBJ2-5; D perhaps matches TRBD1 (5 bases). For the CDR3, the DNA is TGTGCCAGCAGCTTAATAGGGGTAGAGACCCAGTACTTC. It encodes CASSLIGVETQYF.